Detailed here is one T cell receptor (beta chain). The entry originates in a study of early T cells in non-severe SARS-CoV-2 infection. CDR1 is WNHNN, CDR2 SYGVQD, per germline (reference sequence). Trimming shortened V by 1 base and J by 5 bases, and 12 bases separated the two germline ends. CDR3 length: 15 amino acids. TCRdb reanalysed the 5' RACE reads using MiXCR and keeps one entry per CDR3 protein. The table lists more than 90,000 distinct CDR3 sequences, about 13% of them singletons, with about 2.1% in the top ten. The J gene is TRBJ2-1, the V gene TRBV10-1, with D perhaps given as TRBD1 or TRBD2 (5 bases each). The sequence was collected from an adult who was a healthcare worker with PCR-confirmed SARS-CoV-2 infection or an uninfected control (not recorded which). The sequenced material came from whole blood. The CDR3 region is CASSELRGGNNEQFF. CDR3 DNA: TGCGCCAGCAGTGAGTTACGGGGCGGCAACAATGAGCAGTTCTTC.